A selection of T cell receptor beta chains follows, all from one sample in a study of cytomegalovirus exposure and HLA in healthy donors. Using immunoSEQ multiplex PCR, the repertoire was profiled, and TCRdb retains in-frame clones only, with some absent. In the table there are 190,000 or so clones, around four fifths of which are singletons. The specimen sequenced was PBMCs. Every receptor here comes from a man aged 50-60 years in good health and CMV-seronegative. CDR3s include the opening cysteine and the closing phenylalanine or tryptophan. A D gene is named only where the DNA matches it firmly. Size is omitted from some rows. Given values are once, few, many or a class for expanded clones.

clone size: once; J gene: TRBJ2-1; V gene: TRBV9; D gene: TRBD2; CDR3 protein: CASSAPSGTRGDNEQFF; CDR3 DNA: TGTGCCAGCAGCGCCCCCTCCGGGACTAGGGGAGACAATGAGCAGTTCTTC
clone size: -; J gene: TRBJ2-1; V gene: TRBV9; D gene: TRBD2; CDR3 protein: CASPHPRDGRTSGRGSEQFF; CDR3 DNA: TGTGCCAGCCCTCACCCCCGGGACGGCCGGACTAGCGGGAGGGGGAGTGAGCAGTTCTTC
clone size: -; J gene: TRBJ2-2; V gene: TRBV11-3; D gene: -; CDR3 protein: CASSARGAGELFF; CDR3 DNA: TGTGCCAGCAGCGCCAGGGGTGCCGGGGAGCTGTTTTTT
clone size: -; J gene: TRBJ1-4; V gene: TRBV30; D gene: -; CDR3 protein: CAWSRAGGGPTNEKLFF; CDR3 DNA: TGTGCCTGGAGTCGGGCGGGGGGCGGTCCAACTAATGAAAAACTGTTTTTT
clone size: -; J gene: TRBJ2-5; V gene: TRBV5-4; D gene: -; CDR3 protein: CASSFDPGETQYF; CDR3 DNA: TGTGCCAGCAGCTTCGATCCGGGGGAGACCCAGTACTTC
clone size: -; J gene: TRBJ1-2; V gene: TRBV29-1; D gene: -; CDR3 protein: CSVESPPGRSSGYTF; CDR3 DNA: TGCAGCGTTGAATCCCCCCCTGGCAGGTCGTCTGGCTACACCTTC
clone size: -; J gene: TRBJ2-2; V gene: TRBV7-2; D gene: -; CDR3 protein: CASSLGRALANTGELFF; CDR3 DNA: TGTGCCAGCAGCTTAGGCAGGGCCCTAGCGAACACCGGGGAGCTGTTTTTT
clone size: -; J gene: TRBJ2-7; V gene: TRBV27; D gene: -; CDR3 protein: CASSSRDSSAYEQYF; CDR3 DNA: TGTGCCAGCAGTTCCCGGGACTCAAGCGCCTACGAGCAGTACTTC
clone size: -; J gene: TRBJ2-7; V gene: TRBV19; D gene: TRBD1; CDR3 protein: CASSSQTGGLYEQYF; CDR3 DNA: TGTGCCAGTAGTAGCCAAACAGGGGGCCTCTACGAGCAGTACTTC
clone size: -; J gene: TRBJ2-2; V gene: TRBV19; D gene: TRBD2; CDR3 protein: CASSPGTSGITGELFF; CDR3 DNA: TGTGCCAGTAGTCCCGGGACTAGCGGTATCACCGGGGAGCTGTTTTTT
clone size: -; J gene: TRBJ2-1; V gene: TRBV7-3; D gene: TRBD1; CDR3 protein: CASSSNPGQIYNEQFF; CDR3 DNA: TGTGCCAGCAGCTCGAACCCGGGACAGATCTACAATGAGCAGTTCTTC
clone size: -; J gene: TRBJ2-7; V gene: TRBV11-2; D gene: -; CDR3 protein: CASTHIGGLGYEQYF; CDR3 DNA: TGTGCCAGCACCCATATTGGGGGGTTGGGCTACGAGCAGTACTTC
clone size: -; J gene: TRBJ2-2; V gene: TRBV28; D gene: TRBD2; CDR3 protein: CASSLGSGSLAGELFF; CDR3 DNA: TGTGCCAGCAGTTTAGGTAGCGGGAGTTTGGCCGGGGAGCTGTTTTTT